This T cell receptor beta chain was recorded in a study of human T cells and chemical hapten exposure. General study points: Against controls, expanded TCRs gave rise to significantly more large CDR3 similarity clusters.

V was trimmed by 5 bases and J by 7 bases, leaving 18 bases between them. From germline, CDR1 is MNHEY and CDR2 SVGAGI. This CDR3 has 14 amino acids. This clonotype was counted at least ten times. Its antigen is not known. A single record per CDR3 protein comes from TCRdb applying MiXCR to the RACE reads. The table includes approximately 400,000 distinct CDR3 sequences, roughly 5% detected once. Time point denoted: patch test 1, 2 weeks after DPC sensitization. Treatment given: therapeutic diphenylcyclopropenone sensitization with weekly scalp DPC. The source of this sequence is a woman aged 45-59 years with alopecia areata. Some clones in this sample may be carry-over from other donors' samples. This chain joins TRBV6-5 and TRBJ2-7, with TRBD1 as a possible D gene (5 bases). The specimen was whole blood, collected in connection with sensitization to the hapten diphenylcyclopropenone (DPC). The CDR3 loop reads CASSHYDSSGEQYF. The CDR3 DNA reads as TGTGCCAGCAGTCACTACGACAGCTCAGGGGAGCAGTACTTC.